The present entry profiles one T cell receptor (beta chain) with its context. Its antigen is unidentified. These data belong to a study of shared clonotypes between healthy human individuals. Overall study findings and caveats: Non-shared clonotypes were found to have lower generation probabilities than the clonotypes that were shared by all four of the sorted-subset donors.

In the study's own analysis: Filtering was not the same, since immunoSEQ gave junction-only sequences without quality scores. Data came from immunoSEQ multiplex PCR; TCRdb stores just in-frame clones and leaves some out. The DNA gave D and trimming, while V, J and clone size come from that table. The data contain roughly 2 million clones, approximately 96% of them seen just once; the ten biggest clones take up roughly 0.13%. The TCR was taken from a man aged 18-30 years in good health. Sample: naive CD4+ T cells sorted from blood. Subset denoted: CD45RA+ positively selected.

The CDR3 region is CASSWQGPSSGANVLTF. DNA of the CDR3: TGCGCCAGCAGCTGGCAGGGACCCTCCTCTGGGGCCAACGTCCTGACTTTC. The genes are TRBV5-1 and TRBJ2-6, with D possibly being TRBD1 or TRBD2 (5 bases each). The germline V and J ends were trimmed by 3 bases and 0 bases, with 13 bases remaining between them. CDR1 SGHRS and CDR2 YFSETQ come from the germline V gene. CDR3 length: 17 residues.